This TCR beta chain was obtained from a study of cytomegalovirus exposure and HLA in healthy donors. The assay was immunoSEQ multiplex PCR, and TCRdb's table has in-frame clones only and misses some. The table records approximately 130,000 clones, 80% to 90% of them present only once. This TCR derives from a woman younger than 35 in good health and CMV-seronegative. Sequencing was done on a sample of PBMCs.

This CDR3 reads CASSLGLGHRTGELFF. The CDR3 DNA sequence: TGTGCCAGCAGTTTAGGGCTGGGGCATCGCACCGGGGAGCTGTTTTTT. V and J are TRBV27 and TRBJ2-2, with D perhaps matching TRBD1 (5 bases). Between the trimmed V and J ends, which lost 2 bases and 4 bases, there was a span of 14 bases. Germline CDR1 reads MNHEY; CDR2 reads SMNVEV (reference sequence). The CDR3 sequence is 16 residues long.